This passage covers 24 T cell receptor beta chains from one sample sequenced in a study of blood T cell repertoires in COVID-19. TCRdb's copy holds only in-frame clones and misses some; the assay was immunoSEQ multiplex PCR. The table lists 300,000 to 350,000 clones, approximately 91% of them singletons. The specimen was PBMCs or T cells enriched from blood (not recorded which). These receptors were obtained from a woman in her 30s who had been exposed to COVID-19.

In DNA form, the CDR3 reads TGTGCCAGCAGACCACAGGGGGCTGTGGCTAATGAAAAACTGTTTTTT. Encoded protein: CASRPQGAVANEKLFF. The V and J genes are TRBV28 and TRBJ1-4; 9 bases align to TRBD1. Per germline, CDR1 MDHEN and CDR2 SYDVKM. J was trimmed by 3 bases and V by 6 bases; bases with no gene match: 8. The length of the CDR3 is 16 residues.

This clone was observed a handful of times. The chain uses TRBV12-3 or TRBV12-4 and TRBJ1-3; D gene unclear. V was cut by 6 bases and J by 8 bases, with 14 bases left in between. CDR3 length equals 13 residues. DNA of the CDR3: TGTGCCAGCAGATGGTCGTCGGCGGACACCATATATTTT. This sequence encodes CASRWSSADTIYF.

The chain links TRBV6-5 to TRBJ1-3, with 8 bases aligning to TRBD1. Per germline, CDR1 MNHEY and CDR2 SVGAGI. The CDR3 runs to 15 residues. Trimming cost V 2 bases and J 3 bases; bases outside gene matches: 3. The DNA of the CDR3 is TGTGCCAGCAGTTACGCAGGGGGCCGTGGAAACACCATATATTTT. Amino acid sequence: CASSYAGGRGNTIYF.

This clone was found a few times. The chain is built from TRBV5-1 and TRBJ2-7; tentatively, D is TRBD2 (6 bases). Germline CDR1 SGHRS, CDR2 YFSETQ. This CDR3 is 17 amino acids long. Trimming removed 2 bases from V and 5 bases from J, with 23 bases in between. CDR3 amino acids: CASSFGPAGRSPDEQYF. CDR3 nucleotide sequence: TGCGCCAGCAGCTTTGGCCCCGCGGGGCGGTCCCCGGACGAGCAGTACTTC.

In DNA, the CDR3 is TGCGCCAGCAGAAACGACAGGGGACCCTACGAGCAGTACTTC. Translated: CASRNDRGPYEQYF. V is TRBV5-1 and J is TRBJ2-7, with 8 positions matching TRBD1. V lost 5 bases to trimming and J lost 2 bases; unmatched junction nucleotides: 6. This CDR3 is 14 amino acids long. Germline CDR1 and CDR2: SGHRS and YFSETQ.

The chain uses TRBV7-9 and TRBJ1-4; maybe TRBD1 (5 bases). Trimming stripped 3 bases from V and 0 bases from J, with 14 bases between. Per germline, CDR1 SEHNR and CDR2 FQNEAQ (reference sequence). CDR3 length: 17 residues. The DNA of the CDR3 is TGTGCCAGCAGCTTGGCAGGGCCAACGTCAACTAATGAAAAACTGTTTTTT. This encodes CASSLAGPTSTNEKLFF.

This clone was detected only once. The chain carries TRBV11-2 and TRBJ2-2; D might be TRBD2 (5 bases). The germline CDR1 and CDR2 sequences are SGHAT and FQNNGV. The CDR3 spans 18 residues. With 5 bases removed from V and 4 bases from J, the gap between germline ends came to 23 bases. CDR3 DNA sequence: TGTGCCAGCAGCCCGGGGTTTCGGCCCCGGCACAGCACCGGGGAGCTGTTTTTT. Residues: CASSPGFRPRHSTGELFF. Full variable domain (rest looked up from reference TRBV11-2 and TRBJ2-2): EAGVAQSPRYKIIEKRQSVAFWCNPISGHATLYWYQQILGQGPKLLIQFQNNGVVDDSQLPKDRFSAERLKGVDSTLKIQPAKLEDSAVYLCASSPGFRPRHSTGELFFGEGSRLTVL.

The J gene is TRBJ2-5, the V gene TRBV7-7; D gene uncertain. Between the trimmed V and J ends, which lost 1 base and 3 bases, there was a span of 6 bases. This CDR3 has 13 amino acids. CDR1 and CDR2 from the germline V gene are SSHAT and FNYEAQ (reference sequence). Here the CDR3 DNA reads TGTGCCAGCAGCTTAGACAGAGAAGAGACCCAGTACTTC. This sequence encodes CASSLDREETQYF.

The chain carries TRBV28 and TRBJ1-2; no clear D. Trimming left V 3 bases short and J 5 bases short, with 10 bases between. The CDR3 loop spans 13 amino acids. Germline V gene sequence: CDR1 MDHEN, CDR2 SYDVKM. The CDR3 sequence: CASSFREGYGYTF. CDR3 nucleotide sequence: TGTGCCAGCAGTTTTAGGGAGGGTTATGGCTACACCTTC.

As DNA, the CDR3 is TGTGCCAGCAGCTTAACCAGACAAGAGACCCAGTACTTC. It specifies CASSLTRQETQYF. V is TRBV7-3 and J is TRBJ2-5, with no clear D. Trimming removed 0 bases from V and 2 bases from J, with 4 bases in between. This CDR3 has 13 residues. The germline gives CDR1 SGHTA, CDR2 FQGTGA. The full variable domain, rest sourced from reference TRBV7-3 and TRBJ2-5, is GAGVSQTPSNKVTEKGKYVELRCDPISGHTALYWYRQSLGQGPEFLIYFQGTGAADDSGLPNDRFFAVRPEGSVSTLKIQRTERGDSAVYLCASSLTRQETQYFGPGTRLLVL.

V is TRBV27 and J is TRBJ1-4; a possible D gene is TRBD1 (5 bases). V gave up 3 bases and J gave up 4 bases, with 9 bases separating them. Looked up from germline, CDR1 is MNHEY and CDR2 is SMNVEV (reference sequence). The CDR3 has 14 residues. This chain's CDR3 is CASSFTGINEKLFF. CDR3 nucleotide sequence: TGTGCCAGCAGTTTCACAGGCATTAATGAAAAACTGTTTTTT.

The chain has TRBV28 and TRBJ1-1; D uncertain. Trimming cost V 7 bases and J 7 bases, with 13 bases left between them. Germline lookup yields CDR1 MDHEN and CDR2 SYDVKM. The CDR3 totals 12 residues. The CDR3 DNA reads TGTGCCAGCATCTCTGCTACGGTTGAAGCTTTCTTT. Translation: CASISATVEAFF.

V is TRBV23-1 and J is TRBJ2-7; 8 bases fit TRBD2. TRBV23-1 is an ORF, with its function uncertain. The CDR3 consists of 15 residues. The V gene end was trimmed by 3 bases and the J gene end by 3 bases; junction bases not matched to a gene: 7. CDR3 residues: CASSHLGLEGYEQYF. In DNA form, the CDR3 reads TGCGCCAGCAGTCACCTGGGACTAGAGGGCTACGAGCAGTACTTC.

V gene TRBV6-1 combines with J gene TRBJ1-1; a possible D gene is TRBD1 (6 bases). Germline lookup yields CDR1 MNHNS and CDR2 SASEGT. CDR3 size: 14 residues. V was trimmed by 2 bases and J by 2 bases, leaving 9 bases between them. The CDR3 bases are TGTGCCAGCAGTGAACGGACAGTAAACACTGAAGCTTTCTTT. This encodes CASSERTVNTEAFF.

The chain is built from TRBV6-5 and TRBJ2-5, with 9 bases lining up with TRBD1. Germline CDR1 reads MNHEY; CDR2 reads SVGAGI. V dropped 2 bases and J dropped 4; count of bases not matched to a gene: 8. The CDR3 runs to 16 residues. The CDR3 is CASSYGTGQGIETQYF. CDR3 coding DNA: TGTGCCAGCAGTTACGGGACCGGACAGGGGATAGAGACCCAGTACTTC.

The CDR3 DNA reads TGTGCCAGCAGTGACCCCGGTGGCGAGCAGTACTTC. Its translation: CASSDPGGEQYF. V is TRBV2 and J is TRBJ2-7, with unresolved D. Germline CDR1 is SNHLY and CDR2 is FYNNEI. This CDR3 is built from 12 residues. V dropped 3 bases and J dropped 6 bases, with 9 bases sitting between them.

This clone showed up just once. The chain combines TRBV21-1 with TRBJ2-2; no DNA check was done on the table's D call, TRBD1. TRBV21-1 is labeled a pseudogene. The length of the CDR3 is 18 residues. The CDR3 region is CASSKYPSAGQNTGELFF. CDR3 nucleotides: TGTGCCAGCAGCAAATATCCCTCGGCAGGGCAGAACACCGGGGAGCTGTTTTTT.

The chain is built from TRBV28 and TRBJ2-7, with D perhaps TRBD2 (5 bases). Trimming left V 2 bases short and J 8 bases short, with 16 bases between. There are 14 residues in the CDR3. Germline V gene lookup returns CDR1 MDHEN and CDR2 SYDVKM. The CDR3 spells CASSLNFGVIKQYF. The CDR3 coding sequence is TGTGCCAGCAGTTTAAATTTCGGGGTTATCAAGCAGTACTTC.

The chain joins TRBV7-8 to TRBJ1-3; D gene unclear. The CDR3 has 19 amino acids. Per the germline V gene, CDR1 is SGHVS and CDR2 is FQNEAQ. V lost 2 bases and J 0 bases, leaving 20 bases between the germline ends. CDR3 protein: CASSLYGAFSEPSGNTIYF. CDR3 coding DNA: TGTGCCAGCAGCTTATATGGAGCGTTTTCGGAACCCTCTGGAAACACCATATATTTT.

The chain is built from TRBV19 and TRBJ1-1; TRBD1 might be the D (5 bases). CDR1 and CDR2 from the germline V gene are LNHDA and SQIVND (reference sequence). The V end lost 6 bases, the J end lost 1 base, and 9 bases lay between the germline ends. This CDR3 spans 13 amino acids. The CDR3 sequence is CASRGPENTEAFF. The CDR3 bases are TGTGCCAGTAGGGGGCCTGAGAACACTGAAGCTTTCTTT.

The chain recombines TRBV9 with TRBJ1-1, with TRBD1 as a possible D gene (6 bases). V lost 4 bases, J lost 4 bases, and 11 bases lay in between. This CDR3 spans 13 amino acids. CDR1 is SGDLS and CDR2 is YYNGEE in the germline V gene. CDR3 sequence reads: CASSLEGGTEAFF. CDR3 sequence (DNA): TGTGCCAGCAGCCTAGAAGGGGGCACTGAAGCTTTCTTT.

About this clone itself: The same CDR3 can be traced to other DNA sequences in this sample. This chain connects TRBV7-2 to TRBJ2-3; 10 bases are shared with TRBD2. The ends lost 2 bases at V and 1 base at J; junction bases unmatched: 0. CDR1 and CDR2 (germline): SGHTA, FQGNSA. The CDR3 contains 15 residues. The CDR3 is CASSLLAGGTDTQYF. CDR3 nucleotide sequence: TGTGCCAGCAGCTTACTAGCGGGAGGCACAGATACGCAGTATTTT.

The rearrangement uses TRBV5-1 and TRBJ1-3; 10 positions agree with TRBD1. V trimming: 4 bases; J trimming: 3 bases; junction bases outside the gene matches: 7. The germline V gene encodes CDR1 SGHRS and CDR2 YFSETQ. This CDR3 region has 16 residues. Written as DNA, the CDR3 is TGCGCCAGCAGCGCCGGGACAGGGGTAGTTGGAAACACCATATATTTT. It translates to CASSAGTGVVGNTIYF.

This chain links TRBV3-1 (or the pseudogene TRBV3-2) with TRBJ2-1, with D possibly matching TRBD2 (6 bases). V was shortened by 4 bases and J by 15 bases, with 19 bases between the two germline ends. Germline V gene data show CDR1 as LGHDT and CDR2 as YNNKEL (reference sequence). CDR3 length equals 13 residues. This CDR3 is CASSPEETSWRFF. In DNA, the CDR3 is TGTGCCAGCAGCCCAGAAGAGACTAGTTGGAGGTTCTTC.